A selection of T cell receptor beta chains follows, all from one sample in a study of early T cells in non-severe SARS-CoV-2 infection. Via MiXCR, TCRdb re-called the 5' RACE reads, giving one row per CDR3 protein. The table has 53,000 or so distinct CDR3 sequences, approximately 9.4% seen once; the top ten hold roughly 8.3%. Source material: whole blood. The receptor set was obtained from an adult who was a healthcare worker with PCR-confirmed SARS-CoV-2 infection or an uninfected control (not recorded which). The CDR3 runs from the conserved cysteine through the conserved F or W. Each record gives: J gene, D gene, clone size, V gene, CDR3 protein, CDR3 DNA. D genes are given only for firm matches. Part of the rows lack a size; the others show once, few, many or a class for expanded clones.

J gene: TRBJ1-2
D gene: .
clone size: .
V gene: TRBV12-3/TRBV12-4
CDR3 protein: CASSGGRTYGYTF
CDR3 DNA: TGTGCCAGCAGTGGAGGGCGGACTTATGGCTACACCTTC

J gene: TRBJ1-6
D gene: TRBD1
clone size: many
V gene: TRBV12-3/TRBV12-4
CDR3 protein: CASMPGQGNSPLHF
CDR3 DNA: TGTGCCAGCATGCCTGGACAGGGGAATTCACCCCTCCACTTT

J gene: TRBJ2-5
D gene: TRBD2
clone size: .
V gene: TRBV5-1
CDR3 protein: CASSLDGRGPQETQYF
CDR3 DNA: TGCGCCAGCAGCTTGGATGGGAGGGGCCCGCAAGAGACCCAGTACTTC

J gene: TRBJ2-3
D gene: .
clone size: many
V gene: TRBV6-4
CDR3 protein: CASSDSGATDTQYF
CDR3 DNA: TGTGCCAGCAGTGATTCAGGGGCCACAGATACGCAGTATTTT

J gene: TRBJ1-1
D gene: .
clone size: once
V gene: TRBV7-9
CDR3 protein: CASSFKARTEAFF
CDR3 DNA: TGTGCCAGCAGCTTCAAGGCTCGCACTGAAGCTTTCTTT

J gene: TRBJ2-3
D gene: .
clone size: .
V gene: TRBV11-2
CDR3 protein: CASSSGLTKVTDTQYF
CDR3 DNA: TGTGCCAGCAGCTCGGGACTCACAAAGGTCACAGATACGCAGTATTTT

J gene: TRBJ1-1
D gene: .
clone size: few
V gene: TRBV11-2
CDR3 protein: CASSLVRGPTLDTEAFF
CDR3 DNA: TGTGCCAGCAGCTTAGTGAGGGGACCGACTTTAGACACTGAAGCTTTCTTT

J gene: TRBJ1-1
D gene: .
clone size: few
V gene: TRBV29-1
CDR3 protein: CSFHGGRTEAFF
CDR3 DNA: TGCAGCTTCCACGGGGGCAGAACTGAAGCTTTCTTT

J gene: TRBJ1-1
D gene: .
clone size: .
V gene: TRBV27
CDR3 protein: CASSFSSGAATEAFF
CDR3 DNA: TGTGCCAGCAGTTTCTCCAGTGGGGCGGCTACTGAAGCTTTCTTT

J gene: TRBJ1-5
D gene: .
clone size: many
V gene: TRBV2
CDR3 protein: CASSTHPDGQAHQPQHF
CDR3 DNA: TGTGCCAGCAGTACCCACCCGGACGGCCAGGCGCATCAGCCCCAGCATTTT

J gene: TRBJ2-3
D gene: .
clone size: .
V gene: TRBV3-1
CDR3 protein: CASSLRRGDTQYF
CDR3 DNA: TGTGCCAGCAGCCTTAGGCGGGGAGATACGCAGTATTTT

J gene: TRBJ2-3
D gene: .
clone size: .
V gene: TRBV12-3/TRBV12-4
CDR3 protein: CASSFGGDTQYF
CDR3 DNA: TGTGCCAGCAGTTTTGGTGGAGATACGCAGTATTTT

J gene: TRBJ2-3
D gene: TRBD2
clone size: many
V gene: TRBV5-1
CDR3 protein: CASSSTSGTDTQYF
CDR3 DNA: TGCGCCAGCAGCTCCACTAGCGGCACAGATACGCAGTATTTT

J gene: TRBJ2-1
D gene: TRBD2
clone size: .
V gene: TRBV3-1
CDR3 protein: CASSFGTSGIGEQFF
CDR3 DNA: TGTGCCAGCAGCTTTGGGACTAGCGGGATTGGTGAGCAGTTCTTC

J gene: TRBJ1-5
D gene: .
clone size: many
V gene: TRBV7-2
CDR3 protein: CASSFRGNQPQHF
CDR3 DNA: TGTGCCAGCAGCTTCCGGGGCAATCAGCCCCAGCATTTT

J gene: TRBJ2-3
D gene: .
clone size: .
V gene: TRBV18
CDR3 protein: CASSPMTDTQYF
CDR3 DNA: TGTGCCAGCTCACCCATGACAGATACGCAGTATTTT

J gene: TRBJ2-7
D gene: .
clone size: .
V gene: TRBV29-1
CDR3 protein: CSAEGPDEQYF
CDR3 DNA: TGCAGCGCCGAAGGACCGGACGAGCAGTACTTC

J gene: TRBJ2-5
D gene: .
clone size: .
V gene: TRBV7-8
CDR3 protein: CASNDVRETQYF
CDR3 DNA: TGTGCCAGCAACGATGTGAGAGAGACCCAGTACTTC

J gene: TRBJ2-3
D gene: .
clone size: few
V gene: TRBV9
CDR3 protein: CASSANTDTQYF
CDR3 DNA: TGTGCCAGCAGCGCGAACACAGATACGCAGTATTTT

J gene: TRBJ2-7
D gene: .
clone size: many
V gene: TRBV19
CDR3 protein: CASILPHPRPTGISYEQYF
CDR3 DNA: TGTGCCAGTATTCTACCTCATCCTCGTCCGACAGGAATTTCCTACGAGCAGTACTTC

J gene: TRBJ1-1
D gene: .
clone size: many
V gene: TRBV12-3/TRBV12-4
CDR3 protein: CASRVGGLTEAFF
CDR3 DNA: TGTGCCAGCCGGGTCGGGGGGCTCACTGAAGCTTTCTTT

J gene: TRBJ2-7
D gene: TRBD2
clone size: many
V gene: TRBV12-5
CDR3 protein: CASGRGTSSHEQYF
CDR3 DNA: TGTGCTAGTGGTCGGGGGACTAGCTCCCACGAGCAGTACTTC

J gene: TRBJ2-7
D gene: .
clone size: .
V gene: TRBV2
CDR3 protein: CASSERYEQYF
CDR3 DNA: TGTGCCAGCAGTGAGCGGTACGAGCAGTACTTC

J gene: TRBJ2-2
D gene: .
clone size: .
V gene: TRBV5-4
CDR3 protein: CASSWGGQFNTGELFF
CDR3 DNA: TGTGCCAGCAGCTGGGGCGGACAGTTCAACACCGGGGAGCTGTTTTTT

J gene: TRBJ1-1
D gene: .
clone size: many
V gene: TRBV29-1
CDR3 protein: CSVEEQRPEAFF
CDR3 DNA: TGCAGCGTTGAGGAACAGAGGCCTGAAGCTTTCTTT

J gene: TRBJ2-7
D gene: TRBD2
clone size: many
V gene: TRBV5-1
CDR3 protein: CASSLLPGLAGVSEQYF
CDR3 DNA: TGCGCCAGCAGCTTATTGCCCGGACTAGCGGGAGTCAGCGAGCAGTACTTC

J gene: TRBJ2-6
D gene: .
clone size: many
V gene: TRBV12-3/TRBV12-4
CDR3 protein: CASSSPNKGAGANVLTF
CDR3 DNA: TGTGCCAGCAGTTCCCCGAATAAGGGAGCCGGGGCCAACGTCCTGACTTTC

J gene: TRBJ2-7
D gene: TRBD1
clone size: .
V gene: TRBV5-1
CDR3 protein: CASSFTRSTGGSPYEQYF
CDR3 DNA: TGCGCCAGCAGCTTCACTCGGTCGACAGGGGGCTCCCCCTACGAGCAGTACTTC

J gene: TRBJ2-1
D gene: TRBD2
clone size: .
V gene: TRBV29-1
CDR3 protein: CSVVGTGTSGSREQFF
CDR3 DNA: TGCAGCGTTGTGGGGACCGGGACTAGCGGGTCGCGTGAGCAGTTCTTC

J gene: TRBJ1-6
D gene: .
clone size: .
V gene: TRBV27
CDR3 protein: CASSLHRDYNSPLHF
CDR3 DNA: TGTGCCAGCAGTTTGCACAGGGACTATAATTCACCCCTCCACTTT

J gene: TRBJ1-5
D gene: .
clone size: many
V gene: TRBV28
CDR3 protein: CASSPGRQPQHF
CDR3 DNA: TGTGCCAGCAGTCCCGGTAGGCAGCCCCAGCATTTT

J gene: TRBJ1-6
D gene: .
clone size: .
V gene: TRBV7-9
CDR3 protein: CASSSTGNSPLHF
CDR3 DNA: TGTGCCAGCAGCTCTACGGGCAATTCACCCCTCCACTTT

J gene: TRBJ2-5
D gene: TRBD1
clone size: many
V gene: TRBV20-1
CDR3 protein: CSATGQGRETQYF
CDR3 DNA: TGCAGTGCCACAGGACAGGGGCGAGAGACCCAGTACTTC

J gene: TRBJ2-1
D gene: TRBD2
clone size: many
V gene: TRBV5-5
CDR3 protein: CASSLYGRAVDEQFF
CDR3 DNA: TGTGCCAGCAGCTTGTACGGGAGGGCCGTGGATGAGCAGTTCTTC

J gene: TRBJ2-3
D gene: .
clone size: .
V gene: TRBV19
CDR3 protein: CASTLGINTDTQYF
CDR3 DNA: TGTGCCAGTACCCTCGGGATAAACACAGATACGCAGTATTTT

J gene: TRBJ2-4
D gene: .
clone size: .
V gene: TRBV12-3/TRBV12-4
CDR3 protein: CASTSALGAGAKNIQYF
CDR3 DNA: TGTGCCAGCACCTCCGCCTTAGGCGCGGGGGCCAAAAACATTCAGTACTTC

J gene: TRBJ2-1
D gene: TRBD2
clone size: .
V gene: TRBV19
CDR3 protein: CASRGTSAYNEQFF
CDR3 DNA: TGTGCCAGTAGGGGGACTAGCGCCTACAATGAGCAGTTCTTC

J gene: TRBJ2-5
D gene: TRBD2
clone size: .
V gene: TRBV12-3/TRBV12-4
CDR3 protein: CASSGGEETQYF
CDR3 DNA: TGTGCCAGCAGCGGGGGGGAAGAGACCCAGTACTTC

J gene: TRBJ2-2
D gene: TRBD2
clone size: medium-sized
V gene: TRBV10-2
CDR3 protein: CASSDNTLSGRIGELFF
CDR3 DNA: TGCGCCAGCAGCGACAACACCTTAAGCGGGAGAATCGGGGAGCTGTTTTTT

J gene: TRBJ2-3
D gene: TRBD2
clone size: .
V gene: TRBV6-5
CDR3 protein: CASRLTSGRSDTQYF
CDR3 DNA: TGTGCCAGCAGACTGACTAGCGGGAGATCAGATACGCAGTATTTT

J gene: TRBJ1-5
D gene: .
clone size: many
V gene: TRBV29-1
CDR3 protein: CSVVQGGNQPQHF
CDR3 DNA: TGCAGCGTGGTACAGGGTGGCAATCAGCCCCAGCATTTT

J gene: TRBJ2-5
D gene: .
clone size: many
V gene: TRBV5-5
CDR3 protein: CASSLGRIQETQYF
CDR3 DNA: TGTGCCAGCAGCCTGGGACGGATCCAAGAGACCCAGTACTTC

J gene: TRBJ1-6
D gene: .
clone size: .
V gene: TRBV4-1
CDR3 protein: CASSQESLPGRNSPLHF
CDR3 DNA: TGCGCCAGCAGCCAAGAATCACTCCCGGGGAGAAATTCACCCCTCCACTTT

J gene: TRBJ2-5
D gene: .
clone size: many
V gene: TRBV6-1
CDR3 protein: CASSGPRRAVPGAETQYF
CDR3 DNA: TGTGCCAGCAGTGGCCCGAGGAGGGCGGTACCGGGGGCAGAGACCCAGTACTTC

J gene: TRBJ2-5
D gene: .
clone size: many
V gene: TRBV29-1
CDR3 protein: CSVRQYQETQYF
CDR3 DNA: TGCAGCGTGAGACAGTACCAAGAGACCCAGTACTTC

J gene: TRBJ1-1
D gene: .
clone size: many
V gene: TRBV7-9
CDR3 protein: CASDISWNGLNTEAFF
CDR3 DNA: TGTGCCAGCGACATATCGTGGAACGGACTGAACACTGAAGCTTTCTTT

J gene: TRBJ2-3
D gene: TRBD2
clone size: many
V gene: TRBV11-2
CDR3 protein: CASSFSGRAEDTQYF
CDR3 DNA: TGTGCCAGCAGCTTTAGCGGGAGGGCCGAAGATACGCAGTATTTT